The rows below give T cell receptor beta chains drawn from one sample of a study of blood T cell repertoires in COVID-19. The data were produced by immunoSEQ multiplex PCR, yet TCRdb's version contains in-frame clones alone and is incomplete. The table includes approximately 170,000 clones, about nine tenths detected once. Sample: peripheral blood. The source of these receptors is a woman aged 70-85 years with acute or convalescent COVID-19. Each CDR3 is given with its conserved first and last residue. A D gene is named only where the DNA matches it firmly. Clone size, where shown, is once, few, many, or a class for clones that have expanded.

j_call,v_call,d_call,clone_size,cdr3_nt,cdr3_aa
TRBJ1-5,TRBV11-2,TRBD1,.,TGTGCCAGCAGCCAGGACAGGGGCAATCAGCCCCAGCATTTT,CASSQDRGNQPQHF
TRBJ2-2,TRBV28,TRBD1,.,TGTGCCAGCAGTGTCACAGGGGTTGACACCGGGGAGCTGTTTTTT,CASSVTGVDTGELFF
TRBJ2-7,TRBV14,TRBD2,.,TGTGCCAGCAGCCGGAGCGGGAGTAACTACGAGCAGTACTTC,CASSRSGSNYEQYF
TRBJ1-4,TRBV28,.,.,TGTGCCAGCAGTTTGCAGGGTTTAGATGAAAAACTGTTTTTT,CASSLQGLDEKLFF
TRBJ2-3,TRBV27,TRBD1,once,TGTGCCAGCAGTACCCGGGACAGAGCCCCCACAGATACGCAGTATTTT,CASSTRDRAPTDTQYF
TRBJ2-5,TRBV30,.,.,TGTGCCTGGAGTTCGGGTACGGAGACCCAGTACTTC,CAWSSGTETQYF
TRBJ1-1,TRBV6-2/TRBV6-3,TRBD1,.,TGTGCCAGCAGTGACGGCGGACAGGGGGGCACTGAAGCTTTCTTT,CASSDGGQGGTEAFF
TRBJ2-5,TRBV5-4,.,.,TGTGCCAGCAGCTCGAGCGGGTATCTAGAGACCCAGTACTTC,CASSSSGYLETQYF
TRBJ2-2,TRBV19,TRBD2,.,TGTGCCAGTAGCTCGTCCGGGACTAGGAACGTCGGGGAGCTGTTTTTT,CASSSSGTRNVGELFF
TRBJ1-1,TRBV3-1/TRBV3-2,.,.,TGTGCCAGCAGCCAACGAGGTCCTAACACTGAAGCTTTCTTT,CASSQRGPNTEAFF
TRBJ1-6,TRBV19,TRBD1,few,TGTGCCAGCGGGACAGAGAAAAATTCACCCCTCCACTTT,CASGTEKNSPLHF
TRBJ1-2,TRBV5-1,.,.,TGCGCCAGCAGCTTCGCAGACACAGGGACTAGCGGCTACACCTTC,CASSFADTGTSGYTF
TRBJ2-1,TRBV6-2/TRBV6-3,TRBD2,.,TGTGCCAGCAGTTCAAGACTAGCGGGGGGGCCCAATGAGCAGTTCTTC,CASSSRLAGGPNEQFF
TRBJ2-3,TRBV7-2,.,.,TGTGCCAGCAGCTTGGTAGCGGTAGTCGCAGATACGCAGTATTTT,CASSLVAVVADTQYF
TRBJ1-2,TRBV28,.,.,TGTGCCAGCAGTTCCCTCGCCGAGGGATATGGCTACACCTTC,CASSSLAEGYGYTF
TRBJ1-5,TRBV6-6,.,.,TGTGCCAGCGTCGACAGCGACGGCAATCAGCCCCAGCATTTT,CASVDSDGNQPQHF
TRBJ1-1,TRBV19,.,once,TGTGCCAGTAGTATAAGGAGGGCAGCTGAAGCTTTCTTT,CASSIRRAAEAFF
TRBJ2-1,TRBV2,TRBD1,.,TGTGCCACTGCGGGACAGGCTGAGTTCTTC,CATAGQAEFF
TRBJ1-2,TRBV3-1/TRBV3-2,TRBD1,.,TGTGCCAGCAGTCCGACAGGGGGCGGCTATGGCTACACCTTC,CASSPTGGGYGYTF
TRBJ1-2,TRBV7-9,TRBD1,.,TGTGCCAGCAGCTCAAGAAAAACAGGGGAGGGCTACACCTTC,CASSSRKTGEGYTF
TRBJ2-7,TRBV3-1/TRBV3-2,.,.,TGTGCCAGCAGCCAAGATCGTTTGGGGGGTGAGCAGTACTTC,CASSQDRLGGEQYF
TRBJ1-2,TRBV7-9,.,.,TGTGCCAGCAGCCCCCGGAACAGAAATAACTATGGCTACACCTTC,CASSPRNRNNYGYTF
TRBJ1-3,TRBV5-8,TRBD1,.,TGTGCCAACTCAGGGGGACCACGGAGCTCTGGAAACACCATATATTTT,CANSGGPRSSGNTIYF
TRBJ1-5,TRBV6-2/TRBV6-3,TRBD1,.,TGTGCCAGCAGTTACTCCGAGACAGGGAAAGGTAGCAATCAGCCCCAGCATTTT,CASSYSETGKGSNQPQHF
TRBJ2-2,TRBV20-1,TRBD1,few,TGCAGTGCTAGTCGGGACAGGGCGACCGGGGAGCTGTTTTTT,CSASRDRATGELFF
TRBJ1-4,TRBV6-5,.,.,TGTGCCAGCAGGACGACAGCTTCTCCTGAAAAACTGTTTTTT,CASRTTASPEKLFF
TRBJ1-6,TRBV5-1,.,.,TGCGCCAGCAGCGCACAGGGAGGGGGATCACCCCTCCACTTT,CASSAQGGGSPLHF
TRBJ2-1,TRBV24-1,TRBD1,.,TGTGCCACCAGTGATTACGGACAGGGCAACAATGAGCAGTTCTTC,CATSDYGQGNNEQFF